What follows are 25 T cell receptor beta chains derived from one specimen sequenced in a study of beta chain features in type 1 diabetes. Isolated RNA was reverse transcribed in full, so expressed TCRB transcripts were sequenced. Libraries were prepared by immunoSEQ multiplex PCR; TCRdb keeps only in-frame clonotypes and omits some of them. The table lists tens of thousands of clones, approximately 62% of them singletons. Whole-study results and caveats: Significant though moderate, a shortening of TCRB CDR3s appeared in all four CD4+ subsets of Type 1 diabetes patients.

Their antigens are not known. The sequenced sample was Tregs from blood. The receptors stem from a man aged 25 to 40 with type 1 diabetes. Some clones in this sample may be carry-over from other donors' samples.

The chain joins TRBV5-8 to TRBJ2-1, with 9 bases aligning to TRBD2. CDR1 is SGHTS and CDR2 is YDEGEE in the germline V gene. The CDR3 sequence is 15 residues long. J lost 9 bases, V lost 0 bases, and 7 bases had no gene match. The CDR3 reads CASSLAKGLAVEQFF. The CDR3 nucleotides read TGTGCCAGCAGCTTGGCCAAGGGACTAGCCGTTGAGCAGTTCTTC.

This clone has just a few counts. The J gene is TRBJ2-4, the V gene TRBV7-2; a weak D match, TRBD1 (6 bases). From germline, CDR1 is SGHTA and CDR2 FQGNSA. This CDR3 comprises 15 residues. V was clipped by 1 base and J by 4 bases, with 11 bases between them. CDR3 protein: CASSLVETGKNIQYF. The DNA of the CDR3 is TGTGCCAGCAGCTTAGTTGAAACAGGGAAAAACATTCAGTACTTC.

The chain employs TRBV7-3 and TRBJ2-3; no reliable D call. This CDR3 comprises 14 residues. V shed 2 bases and J shed 0 bases, with 6 bases lying between them. Germline CDR1 and CDR2: SGHTA and FQGTGA. The CDR3 sequence: CASSLSSSTDTQYF. In DNA form, the CDR3 reads TGTGCCAGCAGCTTATCTTCCAGCACAGATACGCAGTATTTT.

The chain recombines TRBV5-1 with TRBJ2-3, with D possibly TRBD1 on 6 matching bases. V was trimmed by 2 bases and J by 1 base, leaving 8 bases between them. This CDR3 has 14 residues. Per the germline V gene, CDR1 is SGHRS and CDR2 is YFSETQ. CDR3 in DNA: TGCGCCAGCAGCTTCGGACAGCGCACAGATACGCAGTATTTT. Translation gives CASSFGQRTDTQYF.

The genes are TRBV4-1 and TRBJ2-1, with D maybe TRBD1 (6 bases). Deletions cut 2 bases from V and 4 bases from J, with 12 bases between. Germline CDR1 MGHRA, CDR2 YSYEKL. There are 15 residues in the CDR3. The DNA for the CDR3 is TGCGCCAGCAGCCAAACAGGGACGGGTTACAATGAGCAGTTCTTC. Protein sequence: CASSQTGTGYNEQFF.

The CDR3 here is CASSPFGGVTDTQYF. CDR3 bases: TGTGCCAGCTCACCGTTCGGGGGGGTCACAGATACGCAGTATTTT. The rearrangement joins TRBV18 to TRBJ2-3; TRBD2 aligns across 8 bases. Germline V gene data show CDR1 as KGHSH and CDR2 as LQKENI. The CDR3 has 15 amino acids. The junction had 4 bases not matched to a gene; V was cut back by 3 bases and J by 2 bases.

V usage is TRBV28 and J usage is TRBJ2-3, with 14 bases aligning to TRBD2. V shed 8 bases, J shed 0 bases, and the junction held 10 bases outside the gene matches. The CDR3 extends over 18 amino acids. From germline, CDR1 is MDHEN and CDR2 SYDVKM. The CDR3: CASFGRTSGGPSTDTQYF. The CDR3 DNA reads as TGTGCCAGCTTCGGGCGGACTAGCGGGGGGCCGAGCACAGATACGCAGTATTTT.

The V gene is TRBV7-9, the J gene TRBJ1-1; tentative D call: TRBD1 (5 bases). This CDR3 comprises 14 residues. Germline lookup yields CDR1 SEHNR and CDR2 FQNEAQ (reference sequence). The V end was cut by 5 bases, the J end by 6 bases, with 16 bases between. The CDR3: CASSPQQATSEAFF. CDR3 sequence (DNA): TGTGCCAGCAGCCCCCAACAGGCTACCTCTGAAGCTTTCTTT.

The chain couples TRBV7-6 to TRBJ2-1, with D perhaps matching TRBD2 (5 bases). This CDR3 has 15 amino acids. CDR1 SGHVS and CDR2 FNYEAQ come from the germline V gene. With 5 bases removed from V and 0 bases from J, the gap between germline ends came to 11 bases. CDR3 in amino acids: CASSRGISSYNEQFF. The CDR3 nucleotides read TGTGCCAGCAGCCGAGGGATAAGCTCCTACAATGAGCAGTTCTTC.

The J gene is TRBJ1-5, the V gene TRBV23-1; 8 positions match TRBD1. TRBV23-1 is an open reading frame, and its role is uncertain. With 7 bases clipped from V and 6 bases from J, the junction kept 14 bases outside the gene matches. The CDR3 is 16 amino acids. The CDR3 loop is CASTPPGRGQGQPQHF. The CDR3 DNA is TGCGCCAGCACTCCTCCGGGCAGGGGGCAGGGTCAGCCCCAGCATTTT.

The CDR3, as DNA: TGTGCCAGCAGCATCGGGACAGGGGGCGGGCAGTTCTTC. As protein: CASSIGTGGGQFF. The chain combines TRBV7-2 with TRBJ2-1, with 12 bases aligning to TRBD1. Per germline, CDR1 SGHTA and CDR2 FQGNSA. This CDR3 is 13 amino acids long. Unmatched junction bases numbered 5, after V lost 5 bases and J lost 12 bases.

Only one count was recorded for this clone. The chain employs TRBV7-2 and TRBJ2-1, with 9 bases lining up with TRBD2. V dropped 2 bases and J dropped 1; count of bases not matched to a gene: 6. The CDR3 length is 17 residues. Germline V lookup: CDR1 SGHTA, CDR2 FQGNSA. CDR3 sequence reads: CASSLLPSGASYNEQFF. For the CDR3, the DNA is TGTGCCAGCAGCTTACTCCCTAGCGGGGCTTCCTACAATGAGCAGTTCTTC.

The rearrangement joins TRBV7-2 to TRBJ2-7, with 12 bases matching TRBD2. The trim removed 5 bases at V and 2 bases at J, leaving 4 bases unmatched. The germline CDR1 and CDR2 sequences are SGHTA and FQGNSA. The CDR3 consists of 15 residues. The CDR3 protein is CASSPWTSGAYEQYF. The CDR3 DNA reads TGTGCCAGCAGCCCATGGACTAGCGGGGCCTACGAGCAGTACTTC.

This chain uses TRBV6-1 with TRBJ2-5; TRBD2 matches at 10 bases. Per germline, CDR1 MNHNS and CDR2 SASEGT. V shed 6 bases and J 4 bases; nucleotides not matched to a gene: 5. The CDR3 spans 14 residues. As DNA, the CDR3 is TGTGCCAGCAGAAGAGCGGGGGGGTCAGAGACCCAGTACTTC. Translated: CASRRAGGSETQYF.

The CDR3 reads CASSQGKWDSAYEQYF. CDR3 in DNA: TGTGCCAGCAGCCAGGGCAAGTGGGACAGCGCCTACGAGCAGTACTTC. This chain connects TRBV28 to TRBJ2-7; 7 bases agree with TRBD1. V dropped 6 bases and J dropped 2; count of bases not matched to a gene: 13. The CDR3 sequence is 16 residues long. The germline gives CDR1 MDHEN, CDR2 SYDVKM. The whole variable domain, remainder taken from reference TRBV28 and TRBJ2-7, is DVKVTQSSRYLVKRTGEKVFLECVQDMDHENMFWYRQDPGLGLRLIYFSYDVKMKEKGDIPEGYSVSREKKERFSLILESASTNQTSMYLCASSQGKWDSAYEQYFGPGTRLTVT.

The chain has TRBV19 and TRBJ2-5; tentative D call: TRBD2 (5 bases). Trimming took 5 bases from V and 5 from J, leaving 12 bases between them. The CDR3 length is 13 residues. Per the germline V gene, CDR1 is LNHDA and CDR2 is SQIVND (reference sequence). The CDR3 DNA reads as TGTGCCAGTAGTCCCCGAGGGTGGGAGACCCAGTACTTC. Protein product: CASSPRGWETQYF.

The genes are TRBV5-1 and TRBJ1-5; D ambiguous. Germline V CDR1 and CDR2: SGHRS, YFSETQ. Trimming shortened V by 4 bases and J by 3 bases, and 14 bases separated the two germline ends. The CDR3 is made up of 15 amino acids. The DNA of the CDR3 is TGCGCCAGCAGCAAGCTTGGACTGATCAATCAGCCCCAGCATTTT. Translated, it gives CASSKLGLINQPQHF.

V and J are TRBV4-2 and TRBJ2-3; D perhaps matches TRBD2 (6 bases). Trimming left V 4 bases short and J 0 bases short, with 14 bases between. CDR1 and CDR2 from the germline V gene are LGHNA and YNFKEQ. The CDR3 contains 16 residues. CDR3 amino acids: CASSLVRAGSTDTQYF. As DNA, the CDR3 is TGTGCCAGCAGCCTCGTTAGGGCGGGGAGCACAGATACGCAGTATTTT.

CDR3 bases: TGTGCCAGCAATCCTTTATGGACAGGGACGTATGGCTACACCTTC. It codes for CASNPLWTGTYGYTF. The chain is built from TRBV6-1 and TRBJ1-2; 8 bases agree with TRBD1. After removal of 7 bases from V and 5 bases from J, the junction contained 12 bases not matched to a gene. Germline V gene lookup returns CDR1 MNHNS and CDR2 SASEGT. CDR3 length equals 15 residues.

V is TRBV4-2 and J is TRBJ1-1; 10 bases agree with TRBD1. The CDR3 contains 18 residues. Germline V gene data show CDR1 as LGHNA and CDR2 as YNFKEQ. V lost 4 bases and J lost 5; bases outside the gene matches: 16. For the CDR3, the DNA is TGTGCCAGCAGCCTTCTCCCCCCCGGGACAGGGGTTGGAACTGAAGCTTTCTTT. This encodes CASSLLPPGTGVGTEAFF.

This clone was counted a few times. The chain is built from TRBV4-1 and TRBJ2-7, with D perhaps matching TRBD1 (6 bases). Germline V gene lookup returns CDR1 MGHRA and CDR2 YSYEKL. V lost 3 bases to trimming and J lost 0 bases, with 12 bases between them. The CDR3 loop spans 15 amino acids. The CDR3 DNA reads as TGCGCCAGCAGCCACTCCCGGGACAACTCCTACGAGCAGTACTTC. It yields the protein CASSHSRDNSYEQYF.

The chain couples TRBV19 to TRBJ1-2; maybe TRBD1 (6 bases). The CDR3 loop spans 18 amino acids. V lost 5 bases, J lost 1 base, and 23 bases lay in between. Germline CDR1 LNHDA, CDR2 SQIVND (reference sequence). The CDR3 nucleotides read TGTGCCAGTAGTCTCAGACAGGAGACGACGATCATTAACTATGGCTACACCTTC. The encoded protein is CASSLRQETTIINYGYTF.

The rearrangement uses TRBV18 and TRBJ2-4, with 8 positions matching TRBD1. The CDR3 is 17 amino acids. CDR1 and CDR2 from the germline V gene are KGHSH and LQKENI. Trimming removed 3 bases from V and 0 bases from J; junction bases left unmatched: 7. CDR3 DNA: TGTGCCAGCTCACCCCAACCGGACAGGGAAGCCAAAAACATTCAGTACTTC. This codes for CASSPQPDREAKNIQYF. The full variable domain, rest sourced from reference TRBV18 and TRBJ2-4, is NAGVMQNPRHLVRRRGQEARLRCSPMKGHSHVYWYRQLPEEGLKFMVYLQKENIIDESGMPKERFSAEFPKEGPSILRIQQVVRGDSAAYFCASSPQPDREAKNIQYFGAGTRLSVL.

This rearrangement joins TRBV18 to TRBJ1-1; a possible D gene is TRBD1 (6 bases). V lost 0 bases, J lost 3 bases, and 8 bases lay in between. Germline CDR1 reads KGHSH; CDR2 reads LQKENI. The CDR3 spans 14 residues. CDR3 residues: CASSPPAGDTEAFF. The CDR3 DNA reads TGTGCCAGCTCACCACCGGCAGGGGACACTGAAGCTTTCTTT.

This CDR3 reads CASSESRQGRETQYF. DNA of the CDR3: TGTGCCAGCAGTGAAAGCCGGCAGGGTAGAGAGACCCAGTACTTC. The chain combines TRBV2 with TRBJ2-5, with D maybe TRBD1 (5 bases). The germline V gene encodes CDR1 SNHLY and CDR2 FYNNEI. Trimming took off 2 bases at V and 4 bases at J, with 14 bases between the two ends. The length of the CDR3 is 15 residues. The whole variable domain, filled in from reference TRBV2 and TRBJ2-5, reads EPEVTQTPSHQVTQMGQEVILRCVPISNHLYFYWYRQILGQKVEFLVSFYNNEISEKSEIFDDQFSVERPDGSNFTLKIRSTKLEDSAMYFCASSESRQGRETQYFGPGTRLLVL.